This paragraph covers one TCR beta chain sequence. The sample belongs to a study of blood T cell repertoires in COVID-19. At the level of the study: Italy, Spain and the United States were the sources of the convalescent and acute COVID-19 samples.

The repertoire was sequenced with immunoSEQ multiplex PCR; TCRdb's copy has only in-frame clones and lacks some. The sample contains approximately 270,000 clones, roughly 88% of which appear only once. The CDR3 covers 14 residues. Germline CDR1 is SGHRS and CDR2 is YFSETQ. The V gene end was trimmed by 3 bases and the J gene end by 6 bases; junction bases not matched to a gene: 4. This sequence originates from a woman aged 65 to 85 with acute or convalescent COVID-19. The sequenced sample consisted of peripheral blood. V gene TRBV5-1 combines with J gene TRBJ2-1, with 9 bases fitting TRBD2. For the CDR3, the DNA is TGCGCCAGCAGCTCGGGACTAGCCCCCAATGAGCAGTTCTTC. This gives the protein CASSSGLAPNEQFF.